The T cell receptor (beta chain) under discussion was sequenced for a study of CD8 T cells in ankylosing spondylitis (dated by TCRdb to the late 2010s). About the full investigation: To find TCR variants linked to disease, the study profiled T cell receptor beta repertoires in ankylosing spondylitis patients and healthy donors. The whole study cohort included 108 healthy donors and under 30 ankylosing spondylitis patients. Peripheral blood samples were taken, and synovial fluid was additionally collected from ankylosing spondylitis patients.

The CDR3 runs 14 amino acids, cysteine and phenylalanine included. Only the CDR3 part of the read is kept: 42 bases, read in frame from the first base. Reading the germline V gene gives CDR1 SGHRS and CDR2 YFSETQ. V lost 3 bases and J lost 4 bases; the stretch between them is 13 bases long. The listed sequencing device is Illumina HiSeq 2500. Quantitative 5'-RACE with molecular barcodes was the method used to prepare the TCR beta libraries. The study's own analysis went as follows. To identify disease-linked TCR variants, a new computational method was used, one built on a probabilistic model of VDJ rearrangement. The raw public reads went through TCRdb reprocessing: fastp at Q25, MiXCR clone calling, in-frame beta chains kept. Each entry is one CDR3 protein sequence, shown with its most common DNA and genes. V and J calls and clone size were set by TCRdb, not the authors. The sample records 450,000 or so distinct CDR3 sequences, about 25% of which are singletons. 0.89% of the sample is held by the ten biggest clonotypes.

General conclusions and limits of the study: The disease-linked clones had a CD8+ phenotype and were found at relatively low frequencies in peripheral blood. Blood from ankylosing spondylitis patients appeared to be characterized by a TCR beta motif made up of under ten highly homologous amino acid variants. Some motif variants were previously reported in synovial fluid and blood of reactive arthritis patients, suggesting common disease-initiation mechanisms. According to the report, matched synovial fluid samples from ankylosing spondylitis patients were significantly enriched for the disease-linked clones.

Turning to this clonotype: Its cognate antigen has yet to be identified. No base quality values were provided; no much bigger clone lies one nucleotide off.

The V and J genes are TRBV5-1 and TRBJ2-5; perhaps TRBD1 is the D gene, with 5 bases matching. Sequencing input: blood, either unsorted or a sorted T cell fraction (not recorded which). The receptor was isolated from a male donor with ankylosing spondylitis. The nucleotide sequence is given as TGCGCCAGCAGCTCTACAGGAACAAGAGAGACCCAGTACTTC. Its translation is CASSSTGTRETQYF.